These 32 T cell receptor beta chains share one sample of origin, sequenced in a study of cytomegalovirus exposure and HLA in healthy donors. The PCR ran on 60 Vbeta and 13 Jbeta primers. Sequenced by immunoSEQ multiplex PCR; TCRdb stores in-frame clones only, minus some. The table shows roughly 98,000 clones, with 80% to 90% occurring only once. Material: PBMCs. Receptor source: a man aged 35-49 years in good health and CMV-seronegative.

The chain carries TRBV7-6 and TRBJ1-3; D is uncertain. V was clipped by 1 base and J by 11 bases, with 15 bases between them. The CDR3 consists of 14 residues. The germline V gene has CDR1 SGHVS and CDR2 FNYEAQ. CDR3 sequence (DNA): TGTGCCAGCAGCTTAGATGGAGATTCCACTCCCATATATTTT. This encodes CASSLDGDSTPIYF.

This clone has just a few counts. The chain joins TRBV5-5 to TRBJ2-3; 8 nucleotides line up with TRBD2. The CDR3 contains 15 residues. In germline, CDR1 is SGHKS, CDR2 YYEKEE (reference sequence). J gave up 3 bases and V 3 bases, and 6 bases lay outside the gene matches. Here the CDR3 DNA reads TGTGCCAGCAGCTACCCACTAGCGGAAACAGATACGCAGTATTTT. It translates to CASSYPLAETDTQYF. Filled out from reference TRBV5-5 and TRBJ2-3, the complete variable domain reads DAGVTQSPTHLIKTRGQQVTLRCSPISGHKSVSWYQQVLGQGPQFIFQYYEKEERGRGNFPDRFSARQFPNYSSELNVNALLLGDSALYLCASSYPLAETDTQYFGPGTRLTVL.

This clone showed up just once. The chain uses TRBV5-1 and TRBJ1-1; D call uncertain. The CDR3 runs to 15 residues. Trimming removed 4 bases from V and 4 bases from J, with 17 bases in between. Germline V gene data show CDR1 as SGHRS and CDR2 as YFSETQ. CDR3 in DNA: TGCGCCAGCAGCCCCCGAATCCCAGGCCTCACTGAAGCTTTCTTT. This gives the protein CASSPRIPGLTEAFF.

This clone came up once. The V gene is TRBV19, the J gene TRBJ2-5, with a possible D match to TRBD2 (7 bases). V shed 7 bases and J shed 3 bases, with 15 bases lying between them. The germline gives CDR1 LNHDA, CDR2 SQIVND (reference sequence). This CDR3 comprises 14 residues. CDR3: CASTNREGEETQYF. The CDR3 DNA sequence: TGTGCCAGTACCAATAGGGAGGGGGAAGAGACCCAGTACTTC.

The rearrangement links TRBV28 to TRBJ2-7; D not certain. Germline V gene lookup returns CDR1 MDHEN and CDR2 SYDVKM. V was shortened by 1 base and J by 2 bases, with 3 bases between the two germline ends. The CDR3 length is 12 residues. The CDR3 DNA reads TGTGCCAGCAGTTTATCAGCCTACGAGCAGTACTTC. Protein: CASSLSAYEQYF.

The CDR3 nucleotides are TGTGCCAGCAGCGCGTCCGGGATTTGGTACGAGCAGTACTTC. The encoded protein is CASSASGIWYEQYF. The chain recombines TRBV7-8 with TRBJ2-7, with D possibly being TRBD2 (5 bases). The V gene's germline CDR1 is SGHVS and CDR2 FQNEAQ. Trimming removed 5 bases from V and 4 bases from J, with 15 bases in between. This CDR3 spans 14 amino acids.

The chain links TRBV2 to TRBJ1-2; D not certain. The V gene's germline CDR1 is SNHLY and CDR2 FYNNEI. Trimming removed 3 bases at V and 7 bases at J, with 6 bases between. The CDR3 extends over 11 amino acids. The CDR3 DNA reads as TGTGCCAGCAGTGAGACTTTTGGCTACACCTTC. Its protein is CASSETFGYTF.

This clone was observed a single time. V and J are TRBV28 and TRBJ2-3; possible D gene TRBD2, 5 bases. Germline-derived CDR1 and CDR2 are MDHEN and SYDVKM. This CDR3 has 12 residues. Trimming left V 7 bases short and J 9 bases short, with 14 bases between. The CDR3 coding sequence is TGTGCCAGCACCACTGTGGGAGTGACGCAGTATTTT. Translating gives CASTTVGVTQYF.

For the CDR3, the DNA is TGTGCCAGCAGCCCCGGACAGGCGTTGGACACTGAAGCTTTCTTT. Translation gives CASSPGQALDTEAFF. V and J are TRBV5-5 and TRBJ1-1, with 7 bases that match TRBD1. The CDR3 has 15 residues. The germline V gene encodes CDR1 SGHKS and CDR2 YYEKEE (reference sequence). V trimming: 4 bases; J trimming: 3 bases; junction bases outside the gene matches: 9. Variable domain in full (rest from reference TRBV5-5 and TRBJ1-1): DAGVTQSPTHLIKTRGQQVTLRCSPISGHKSVSWYQQVLGQGPQFIFQYYEKEERGRGNFPDRFSARQFPNYSSELNVNALLLGDSALYLCASSPGQALDTEAFFGQGTRLTVV.

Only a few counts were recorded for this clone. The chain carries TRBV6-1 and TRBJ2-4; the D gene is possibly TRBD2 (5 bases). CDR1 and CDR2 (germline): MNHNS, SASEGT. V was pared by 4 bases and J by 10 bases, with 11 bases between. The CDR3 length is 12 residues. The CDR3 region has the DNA TGTGCCAGCAGTGGAGGGAATGCTATTCAGTACTTC. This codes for CASSGGNAIQYF.

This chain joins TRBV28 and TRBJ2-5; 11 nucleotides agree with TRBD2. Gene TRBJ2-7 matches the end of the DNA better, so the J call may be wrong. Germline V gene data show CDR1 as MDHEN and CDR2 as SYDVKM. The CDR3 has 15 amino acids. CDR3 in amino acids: CASSFHSGGAYEQYF. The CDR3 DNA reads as TGTGCCAGCAGTTTTCATAGCGGGGGGGCCTACGAGCAGTACTTC.

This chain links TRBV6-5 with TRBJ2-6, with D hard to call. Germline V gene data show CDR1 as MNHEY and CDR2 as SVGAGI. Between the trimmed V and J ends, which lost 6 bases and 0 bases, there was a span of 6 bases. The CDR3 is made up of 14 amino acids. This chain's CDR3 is CASSPNSGANVLTF. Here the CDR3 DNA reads TGTGCCAGCAGCCCAAACTCTGGGGCCAACGTCCTGACTTTC.

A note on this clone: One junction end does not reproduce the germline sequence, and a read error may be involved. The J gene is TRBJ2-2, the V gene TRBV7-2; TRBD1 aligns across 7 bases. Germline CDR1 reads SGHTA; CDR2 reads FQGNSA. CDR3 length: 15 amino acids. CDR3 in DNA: TGTGCCAGCAACAGCAGGGGGATCCCTACCGCGGAGCTGTTTTTT. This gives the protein CASNSRGIPTAELFF.

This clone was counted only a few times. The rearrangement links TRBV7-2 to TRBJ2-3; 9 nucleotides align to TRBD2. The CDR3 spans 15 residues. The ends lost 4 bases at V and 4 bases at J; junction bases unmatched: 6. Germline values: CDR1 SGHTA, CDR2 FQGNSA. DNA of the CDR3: TGTGCCAGCAGCTCGCGCGGGGGGGCGGCAGATACGCAGTATTTT. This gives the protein CASSSRGGAADTQYF.

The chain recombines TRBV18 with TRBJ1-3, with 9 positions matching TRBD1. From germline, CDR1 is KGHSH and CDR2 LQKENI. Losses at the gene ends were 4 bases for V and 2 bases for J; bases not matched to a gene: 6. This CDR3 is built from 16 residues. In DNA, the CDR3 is TGTGCCAGCTCACAACCGGGACAGGGAACTGGAAACACCATATATTTT. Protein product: CASSQPGQGTGNTIYF.

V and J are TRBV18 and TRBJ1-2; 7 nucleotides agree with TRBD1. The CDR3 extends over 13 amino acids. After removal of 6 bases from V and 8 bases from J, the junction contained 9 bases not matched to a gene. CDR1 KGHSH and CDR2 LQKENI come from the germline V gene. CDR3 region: CASSPGTDGGYTF. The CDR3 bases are TGTGCCAGCTCCCCCGGGACAGATGGAGGCTACACCTTC.

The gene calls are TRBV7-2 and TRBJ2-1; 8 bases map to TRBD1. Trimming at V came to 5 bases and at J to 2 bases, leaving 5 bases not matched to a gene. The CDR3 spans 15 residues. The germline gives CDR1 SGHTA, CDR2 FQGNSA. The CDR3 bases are TGTGCCAGCAGCATCGGACAGGGAACCTACAATGAGCAGTTCTTC. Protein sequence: CASSIGQGTYNEQFF.

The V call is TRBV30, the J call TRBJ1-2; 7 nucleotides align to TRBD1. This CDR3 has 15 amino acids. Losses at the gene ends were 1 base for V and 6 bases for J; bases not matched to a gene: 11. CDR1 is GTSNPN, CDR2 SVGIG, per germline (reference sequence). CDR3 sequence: CAWSAPWAGGDGYTF. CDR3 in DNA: TGTGCCTGGAGTGCCCCTTGGGCAGGGGGTGATGGCTACACCTTC.

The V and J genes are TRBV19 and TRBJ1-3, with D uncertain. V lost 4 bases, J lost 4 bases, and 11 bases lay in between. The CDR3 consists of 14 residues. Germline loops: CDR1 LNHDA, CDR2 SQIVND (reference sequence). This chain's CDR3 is CASSTLGSGNTIYF. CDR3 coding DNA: TGTGCCAGTAGTACCCTAGGGAGCGGAAACACCATATATTTT.

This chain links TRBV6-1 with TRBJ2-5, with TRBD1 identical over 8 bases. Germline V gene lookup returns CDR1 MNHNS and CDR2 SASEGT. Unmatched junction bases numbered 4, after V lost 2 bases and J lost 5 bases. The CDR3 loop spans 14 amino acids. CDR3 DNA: TGTGCCAGCAGTGAACAGGGGGCTTACGAGACCCAGTACTTC. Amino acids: CASSEQGAYETQYF.

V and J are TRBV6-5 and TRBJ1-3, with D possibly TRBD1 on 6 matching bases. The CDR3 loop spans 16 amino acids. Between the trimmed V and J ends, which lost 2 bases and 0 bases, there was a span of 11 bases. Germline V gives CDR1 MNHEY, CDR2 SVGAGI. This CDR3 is CASSYDTGPSGNTIYF. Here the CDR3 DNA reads TGTGCCAGCAGTTACGATACAGGGCCCTCTGGAAACACCATATATTTT.

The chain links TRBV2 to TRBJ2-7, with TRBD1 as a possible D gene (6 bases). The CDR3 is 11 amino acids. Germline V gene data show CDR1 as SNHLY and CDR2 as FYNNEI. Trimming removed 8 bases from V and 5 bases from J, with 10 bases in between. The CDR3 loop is CASQGFDEQYF. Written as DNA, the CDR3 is TGTGCCAGCCAGGGGTTCGACGAGCAGTACTTC.

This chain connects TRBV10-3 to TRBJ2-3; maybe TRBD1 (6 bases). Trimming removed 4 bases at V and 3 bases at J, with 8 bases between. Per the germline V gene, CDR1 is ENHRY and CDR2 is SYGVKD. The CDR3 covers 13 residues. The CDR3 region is CAISGGTTDTQYF. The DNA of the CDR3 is TGTGCCATCAGTGGTGGGACAACAGATACGCAGTATTTT.

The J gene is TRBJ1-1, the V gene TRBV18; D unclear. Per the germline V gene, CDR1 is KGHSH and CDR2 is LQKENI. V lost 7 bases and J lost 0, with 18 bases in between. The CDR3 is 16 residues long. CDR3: CASLPNGVAMNTEAFF. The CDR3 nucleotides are TGTGCCAGCTTGCCTAACGGGGTAGCGATGAACACTGAAGCTTTCTTT.

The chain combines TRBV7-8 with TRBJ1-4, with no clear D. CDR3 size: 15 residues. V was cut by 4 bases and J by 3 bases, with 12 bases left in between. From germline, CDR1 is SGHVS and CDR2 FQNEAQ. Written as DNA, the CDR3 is TGTGCCAGCAGCTCAACTCCAGGCCCTAATGAAAAACTGTTTTTT. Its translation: CASSSTPGPNEKLFF.

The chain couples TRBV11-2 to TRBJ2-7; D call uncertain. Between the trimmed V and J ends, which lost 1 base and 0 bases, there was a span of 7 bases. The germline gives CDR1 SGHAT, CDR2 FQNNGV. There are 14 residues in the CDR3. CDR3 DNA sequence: TGTGCCAGCAGCTTAGGTGGCTTCTCCTACGAGCAGTACTTC. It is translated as CASSLGGFSYEQYF.

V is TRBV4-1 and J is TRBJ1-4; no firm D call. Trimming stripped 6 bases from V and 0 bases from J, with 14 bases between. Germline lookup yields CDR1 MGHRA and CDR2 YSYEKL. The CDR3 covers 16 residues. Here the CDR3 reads CASSPKPGATNEKLFF. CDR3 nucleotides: TGCGCCAGCAGTCCTAAACCAGGCGCAACTAATGAAAAACTGTTTTTT.

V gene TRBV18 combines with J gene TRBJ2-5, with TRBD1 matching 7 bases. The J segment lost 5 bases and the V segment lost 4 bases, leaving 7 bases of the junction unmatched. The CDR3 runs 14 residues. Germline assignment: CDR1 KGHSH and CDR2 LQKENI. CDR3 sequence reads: CASSQMTGRETQYF. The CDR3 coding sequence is TGTGCCAGCTCACAGATGACAGGGCGGGAGACCCAGTACTTC.

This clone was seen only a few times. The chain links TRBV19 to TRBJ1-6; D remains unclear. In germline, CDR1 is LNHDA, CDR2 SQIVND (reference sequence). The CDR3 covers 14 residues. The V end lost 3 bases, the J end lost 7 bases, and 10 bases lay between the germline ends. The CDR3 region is CASSMGPGNSPLHF. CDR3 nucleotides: TGTGCCAGTAGTATGGGCCCGGGAAATTCACCCCTCCACTTT.

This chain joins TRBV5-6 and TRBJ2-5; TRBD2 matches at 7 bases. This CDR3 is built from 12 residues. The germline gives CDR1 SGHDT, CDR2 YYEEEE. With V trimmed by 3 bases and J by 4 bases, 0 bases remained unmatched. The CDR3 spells CASSWGGETQYF. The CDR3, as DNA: TGTGCCAGCAGCTGGGGGGGAGAGACCCAGTACTTC.

The CDR3 coding sequence is TGTGCCAGCTCCGGTTGGCGCGCAGGTAACACTGAAGCTTTCTTT. It is translated as CASSGWRAGNTEAFF. The chain is built from TRBV9 and TRBJ1-1; no firm D call. The CDR3 length is 15 residues. The germline gives CDR1 SGDLS, CDR2 YYNGEE. V gave up 7 bases and J gave up 2 bases, with 18 bases separating them.

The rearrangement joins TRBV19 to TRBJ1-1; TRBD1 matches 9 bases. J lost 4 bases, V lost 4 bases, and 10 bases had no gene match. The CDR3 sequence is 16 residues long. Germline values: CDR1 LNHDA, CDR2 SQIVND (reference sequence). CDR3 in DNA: TGTGCCAGTAGTAATGGACCGGGACAGGGAGGCACTGAAGCTTTCTTT. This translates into CASSNGPGQGGTEAFF.